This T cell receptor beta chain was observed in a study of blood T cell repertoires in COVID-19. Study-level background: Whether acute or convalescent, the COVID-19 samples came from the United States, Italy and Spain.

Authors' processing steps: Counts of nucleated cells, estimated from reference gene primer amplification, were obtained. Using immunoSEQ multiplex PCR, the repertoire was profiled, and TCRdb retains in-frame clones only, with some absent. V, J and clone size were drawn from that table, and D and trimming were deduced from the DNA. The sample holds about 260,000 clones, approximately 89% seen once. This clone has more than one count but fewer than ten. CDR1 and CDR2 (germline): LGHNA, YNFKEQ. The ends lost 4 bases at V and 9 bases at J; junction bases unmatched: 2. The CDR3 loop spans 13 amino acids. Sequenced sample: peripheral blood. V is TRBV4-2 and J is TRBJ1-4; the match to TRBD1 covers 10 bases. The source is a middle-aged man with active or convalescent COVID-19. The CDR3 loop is CASSPDRGKKLFF. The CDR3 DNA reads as TGTGCCAGCAGCCCGGACAGGGGGAAAAAACTGTTTTTT.